This entry describes one T cell receptor beta chain. Its antigen is unidentified. The data derive from a study of neoadjuvant nivolumab and ipilimumab in lung cancer. This CDR3 has 15 residues. Trimming shortened V by 5 bases and J by 4 bases, and 15 bases separated the two germline ends. Germline V CDR1 and CDR2: SGHVS, FQNEAQ. The repertoire was sequenced with immunoSEQ multiplex PCR; TCRdb's copy has only in-frame clones and lacks some. In the table there are 45,000 to 55,000 clones, 75% to 90% of which are singletons. Findings of the study overall: Pathologic regression was not significantly tied to TCR clonality. TCR richness and clonality were higher in tumors than adjacent uninvolved lung.

This receptor was identified in an adult with non-small cell lung cancer. Some clones in this sample may be carry-over from other donors' samples. The specimen was blood, collected before neoadjuvant nivolumab, alone or with ipilimumab. This chain uses TRBV7-8 with TRBJ1-3, with D tentatively TRBD1 (5 bases). CDR3 amino acids: CASSLGTPSGNTIYF. The CDR3 DNA reads as TGTGCCAGCAGCCTCGGGACCCCCTCGGGAAACACCATATATTTT.